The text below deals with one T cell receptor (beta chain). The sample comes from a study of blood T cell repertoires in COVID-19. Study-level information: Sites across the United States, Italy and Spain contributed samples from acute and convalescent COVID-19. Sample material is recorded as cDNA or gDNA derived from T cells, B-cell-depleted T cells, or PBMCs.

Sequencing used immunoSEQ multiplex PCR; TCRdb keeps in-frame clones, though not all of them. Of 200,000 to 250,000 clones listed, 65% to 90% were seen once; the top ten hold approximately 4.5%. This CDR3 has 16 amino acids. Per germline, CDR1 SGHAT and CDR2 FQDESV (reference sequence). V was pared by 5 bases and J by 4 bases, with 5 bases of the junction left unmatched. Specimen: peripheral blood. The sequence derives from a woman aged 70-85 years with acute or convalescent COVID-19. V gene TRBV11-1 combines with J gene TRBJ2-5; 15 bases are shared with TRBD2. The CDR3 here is CASSHGTSGGTETQYF. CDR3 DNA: TGTGCCAGCAGCCACGGGACTAGCGGGGGGACAGAGACCCAGTACTTC.